This passage covers 20 T cell receptor beta chains from one sample sequenced in a study of blood T cell repertoires in COVID-19. Some clones are missing from TCRdb's copy, which holds only in-frame ones; the method was immunoSEQ multiplex PCR. In the table there are about 340,000 clones, about four fifths of which are singletons. The specimen was peripheral blood. The receptors originated from a man younger than 40 with active or convalescent COVID-19.

The chain recombines TRBV10-1 with TRBJ1-4, with TRBD1 matching over 7 bases. The CDR3 sequence is 18 residues long. After removal of 4 bases from V and 8 bases from J, the junction contained 19 bases not matched to a gene. CDR1 and CDR2 from the germline V gene are WNHNN and SYGVQD (reference sequence). The CDR3 is CASSGTGAAELTGEKLFF. The CDR3 bases are TGCGCCAGCAGTGGAACAGGGGCCGCGGAGTTGACGGGAGAAAAACTGTTTTTT.

The J gene is TRBJ2-7, the V gene TRBV12-3 or TRBV12-4; D is unclear. This CDR3 has 11 amino acids. Trimming stripped 9 bases from V and 4 bases from J, with 10 bases between. The CDR3 DNA follows: TGTGCCAGTCGCGGTTCATACGAGCAGTACTTC. This translates into CASRGSYEQYF.

The chain carries TRBV7-9 and TRBJ2-4, with D possibly matching TRBD2 (5 bases). Germline V gene sequence: CDR1 SEHNR, CDR2 FQNEAQ (reference sequence). Trimming took off 8 bases at V and 2 bases at J, with 13 bases between the two ends. The CDR3 consists of 14 residues. The CDR3 region is CASPQTNPKNIQYF. The CDR3 bases are TGTGCCAGCCCTCAGACTAATCCCAAAAACATTCAGTACTTC.

The rearrangement links TRBV9 to TRBJ2-3, with 11 bases aligning to TRBD2. The germline V gene has CDR1 SGDLS and CDR2 YYNGEE. CDR3 length: 15 residues. Losses at the gene ends were 3 bases for V and 3 bases for J; bases not matched to a gene: 3. CDR3 in amino acids: CASSDSGGATDTQYF. The CDR3 nucleotides are TGTGCCAGCAGCGATAGCGGGGGGGCTACAGATACGCAGTATTTT.

The V gene is TRBV5-1, the J gene TRBJ2-1; 7 bases align to TRBD1. CDR3 length: 16 amino acids. After removal of 3 bases from V and 6 bases from J, the junction contained 12 bases not matched to a gene. The germline V gene encodes CDR1 SGHRS and CDR2 YFSETQ. The CDR3 region is CASSYKTGNRANEQFF. The DNA for the CDR3 is TGCGCCAGCAGCTACAAGACAGGGAACAGGGCCAATGAGCAGTTCTTC.

This clone was observed a handful of times. Here the CDR3 reads CASSLAGYLEQYF. The CDR3 nucleotides read TGTGCCAGCAGCTTGGCGGGGTACTTGGAGCAGTACTTC. The chain uses TRBV7-2 and TRBJ2-7; a weak D match, TRBD2 (6 bases). The CDR3 sequence is 13 residues long. Trimming stripped 3 bases from V and 7 bases from J, with 13 bases between. CDR1 SGHTA and CDR2 FQGNSA come from the germline V gene. Filled out from reference TRBV7-2 and TRBJ2-7, the complete variable domain reads GAGVSQSPSNKVTEKGKDVELRCDPISGHTALYWYRQSLGQGLEFLIYFQGNSAPDKSGLPSDRFSAERTGGSVSTLTIQRTQQEDSAVYLCASSLAGYLEQYFGPGTRLTVT.

V usage is TRBV7-2 and J usage is TRBJ2-3; 9 positions agree with TRBD2. V trimming: 5 bases; J trimming: 4 bases; junction bases outside the gene matches: 10. The CDR3 loop spans 16 amino acids. CDR1 is SGHTA and CDR2 is FQGNSA in the germline V gene. CDR3 sequence (DNA): TGTGCCAGCAGCCGCCGGGGGCGGGAGGGTGCAGATACGCAGTATTTT. This translates into CASSRRGREGADTQYF.

The rearrangement uses TRBV18 and TRBJ2-7; TRBD1 is a possible D gene (6 bases). Germline V gene lookup returns CDR1 KGHSH and CDR2 LQKENI. CDR3 size: 13 residues. Trimming pared 3 bases from V and 5 bases from J, leaving 11 bases between. Here the CDR3 reads CASSPTGNHEQYF. In nucleotides, the CDR3 is TGTGCCAGCTCACCCACAGGGAACCACGAGCAGTACTTC.

The CDR3 here is CASSPGTGSEQYF. The CDR3 DNA is TGCGCCAGCAGCCCCGGGACAGGGTCCGAGCAGTACTTC. The chain couples TRBV5-1 to TRBJ2-7, with 9 nucleotides matching TRBD1. The germline CDR1 and CDR2 sequences are SGHRS and YFSETQ. The CDR3 runs to 13 residues. The V gene end was trimmed by 4 bases and the J gene end by 6 bases; junction bases not matched to a gene: 5.

The gene calls are TRBV9 and TRBJ2-2, with D perhaps matching TRBD2 (5 bases). Trimming cost V 0 bases and J 1 base, with 7 bases left between them. The length of the CDR3 is 15 residues. Per the germline V gene, CDR1 is SGDLS and CDR2 is YYNGEE. The CDR3 sequence is CASSVGTLNTGELFF. The CDR3 nucleotides are TGTGCCAGCAGCGTAGGGACTTTGAACACCGGGGAGCTGTTTTTT.

The genes are TRBV4-2 and TRBJ1-5; D remains ambiguous. The CDR3 runs to 16 residues. Germline V gene data show CDR1 as LGHNA and CDR2 as YNFKEQ. Trimming left V 0 bases short and J 3 bases short, with 12 bases between. CDR3 sequence (DNA): TGTGCCAGCAGCCAAGATCTTGACTCTTCCAATCAGCCCCAGCATTTT. The encoded protein is CASSQDLDSSNQPQHF.

This chain joins TRBV4-1 and TRBJ2-3; the match to TRBD2 covers 9 bases. There are 15 residues in the CDR3. Germline lookup yields CDR1 MGHRA and CDR2 YSYEKL. V was clipped by 4 bases and J by 10 bases; unmatched bases: 12. DNA for the CDR3: TGCGCCAGCAGCCGCCCTGGCGGGGGGGCCTTGTCGCAGTATTTT. Protein: CASSRPGGGALSQYF.

This clone was counted between two and nine times. V gene TRBV6-4 combines with J gene TRBJ2-1; the D is unclear. The V gene's germline CDR1 is MRHNA and CDR2 SNTAGT. The CDR3 runs 16 residues. Trimming left V 0 bases short and J 2 bases short, with 11 bases between. CDR3 protein: CASSDSSTTTYNEQFF. In nucleotides, the CDR3 is TGTGCCAGCAGTGACTCGAGTACTACAACCTACAATGAGCAGTTCTTC.

The genes are TRBV3-1 (or the pseudogene TRBV3-2) and TRBJ1-2; D ambiguous. Trimming took 4 bases from V and 5 from J, leaving 8 bases between them. The CDR3 loop spans 12 amino acids. Germline V gene data show CDR1 as LGHDT and CDR2 as YNNKEL (reference sequence). This CDR3 reads CASSLTRYGYTF. The CDR3 DNA follows: TGTGCCAGCAGCCTCACCCGGTATGGCTACACCTTC.

The chain uses TRBV2 and TRBJ2-7; D uncertain. Germline CDR1 reads SNHLY; CDR2 reads FYNNEI. V was pared by 6 bases and J by 2 bases, with 8 bases between. CDR3 size: 12 residues. In nucleotides, the CDR3 is TGTGCCAGCAGGCGTTTCACCTACGAGCAGTACTTC. Translating it yields CASRRFTYEQYF.

This chain links TRBV7-6 with TRBJ1-2; TRBD1 aligns across 7 bases. In germline, CDR1 is SGHVS, CDR2 FNYEAQ. V gave up 1 base and J gave up 6 bases; unmatched junction bases: 5. The CDR3 is 14 amino acids. The CDR3 DNA follows: TGTGCCAGCAGCTTAGGTACAGGGGACAATGGCTACACCTTC. Its protein is CASSLGTGDNGYTF. Complete variable domain (other parts from reference TRBV7-6 and TRBJ1-2): GAGVSQSPRYKVTKRGQDVALRCDPISGHVSLYWYRQALGQGPEFLTYFNYEAQQDKSGLPNDRFSAERPEGSISTLTIQRTEQRDSAMYRCASSLGTGDNGYTFGSGTRLTVV.

V usage is TRBV2 and J usage is TRBJ1-5, with TRBD1 matching over 9 bases. The germline V gene has CDR1 SNHLY and CDR2 FYNNEI. The CDR3 is 14 residues long. With V trimmed by 6 bases and J by 4 bases, 4 bases remained unmatched. The CDR3 loop is CASSGQGRNQPQHF. The CDR3 coding sequence is TGTGCCAGCAGCGGACAGGGGAGAAATCAGCCCCAGCATTTT.

The chain carries TRBV7-3 and TRBJ1-5; tentatively, D is TRBD1 (5 bases). This CDR3 region has 16 residues. Germline values: CDR1 SGHTA, CDR2 FQGTGA. Trimming removed 4 bases from V and 9 bases from J, with 22 bases in between. The chain's CDR3 is CASSSSRRGPLGPQHF. For the CDR3, the DNA is TGTGCCAGCAGCTCCTCCAGGAGGGGCCCCCTGGGGCCCCAGCATTTT.

The V and J genes are TRBV19 and TRBJ2-1; the D gene is possibly TRBD2 (6 bases). CDR1 is LNHDA and CDR2 is SQIVND in the germline V gene (reference sequence). Trimming removed 2 bases from V and 10 bases from J, with 18 bases in between. This CDR3 is 15 amino acids long. This chain's CDR3 is CASSITPLLAREQFF. In nucleotides, the CDR3 is TGTGCCAGTAGTATAACCCCCCTACTAGCACGAGAGCAGTTCTTC.

The chain uses TRBV5-5 and TRBJ1-2; 8 nucleotides align to TRBD1. Per the germline V gene, CDR1 is SGHKS and CDR2 is YYEKEE (reference sequence). Germline trimming cut 1 base from V and 8 bases from J; bases unmatched to any gene: 10. The CDR3 loop spans 15 amino acids. The CDR3 reads CASSLRPGGARGYTF. CDR3 bases: TGTGCCAGCAGCTTGCGGCCAGGGGGCGCGCGGGGCTACACCTTC.